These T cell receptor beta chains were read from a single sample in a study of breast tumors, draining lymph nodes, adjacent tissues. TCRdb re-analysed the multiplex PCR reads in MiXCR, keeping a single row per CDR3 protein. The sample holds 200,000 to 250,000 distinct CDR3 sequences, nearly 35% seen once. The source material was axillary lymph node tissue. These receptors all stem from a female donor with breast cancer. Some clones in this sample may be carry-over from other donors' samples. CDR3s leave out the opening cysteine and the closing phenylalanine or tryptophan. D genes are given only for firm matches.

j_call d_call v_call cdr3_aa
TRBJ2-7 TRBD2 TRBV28 ASCTGTSVYEQY
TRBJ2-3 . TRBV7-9 ASSLMLRDLDEQY
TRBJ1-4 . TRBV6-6 ASSLDLEKRKLF
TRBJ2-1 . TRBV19 ASSIGRGLAYEQF
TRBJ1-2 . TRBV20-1 SASISTALGGGYT
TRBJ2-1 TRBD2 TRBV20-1 SARDRTSGTEGGRREF
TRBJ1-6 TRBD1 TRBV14 ASSQDPLGQGRNSPLH
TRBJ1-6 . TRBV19 ASSTGSSNSPLH
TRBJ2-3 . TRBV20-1 SARNPSSTDTQY
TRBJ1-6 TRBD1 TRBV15 ATSRAGDRGGSPLH
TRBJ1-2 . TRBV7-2 ASSSRGGGIYGYP
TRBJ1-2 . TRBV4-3 ASSHPDRGPYGYT
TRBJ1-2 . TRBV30 AWSSGDAGYYGYT
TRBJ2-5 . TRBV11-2 ASTLGVVQGETQY
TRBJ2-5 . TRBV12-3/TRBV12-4 ASSRSQTQY
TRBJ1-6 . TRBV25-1 ASSELRRAGSPPH
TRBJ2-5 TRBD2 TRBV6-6 ASSQAWTVGLAGGVKTQY
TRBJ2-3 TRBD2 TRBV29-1 SVEPGGSDTQY
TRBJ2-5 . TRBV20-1 SASLGDSQETQY
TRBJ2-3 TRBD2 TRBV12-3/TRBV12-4 ASSLFLAGLNTDTQY
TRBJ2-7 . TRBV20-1 SAPAARKNEQY
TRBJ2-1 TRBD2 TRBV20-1 SARPTSTDTQF
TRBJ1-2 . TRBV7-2 ASSLVQGDYGYT